This TCR beta chain emerged from a study of blood T cells in healthy people across ages. Using a J-beta primer mix together with a sample-barcoded 5' primer, a second PCR was run for roughly 6 to 12 cycles. Every sample produced at least 3 million CDR3-containing paired-end reads. TCRdb used MiXCR to reprocess the 5' RACE reads, holding one entry per CDR3 protein. In the table there are roughly 1,700,000 distinct CDR3 sequences, roughly 30% of which are singletons. V shed 6 bases and J shed 1 base, with 15 bases lying between them. Germline V gene sequence: CDR1 SQVTM, CDR2 ANQGSEA. The CDR3 totals 14 residues.

The specimen was blood. The sequence was obtained from a woman aged 25 to 39 in good health. The rearrangement joins TRBV29-1 to TRBJ1-1; D unresolved. The CDR3 DNA follows: TGCAGCGTATCCAGCCTCCAGCGGAACACTGAAGCTTTCTTT. Its translation: CSVSSLQRNTEAFF.